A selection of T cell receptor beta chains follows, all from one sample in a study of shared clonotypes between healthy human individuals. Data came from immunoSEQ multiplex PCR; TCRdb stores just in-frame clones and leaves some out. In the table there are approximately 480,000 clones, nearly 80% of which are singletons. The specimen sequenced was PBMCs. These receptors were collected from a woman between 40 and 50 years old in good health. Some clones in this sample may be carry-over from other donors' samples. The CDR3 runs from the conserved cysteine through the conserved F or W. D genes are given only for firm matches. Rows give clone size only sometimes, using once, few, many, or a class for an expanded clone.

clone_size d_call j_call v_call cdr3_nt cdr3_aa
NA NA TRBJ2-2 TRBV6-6 TGTGCCAGCAGTTACTGGGGAGACGCGAACACCGGGGAGCTGTTTTTT CASSYWGDANTGELFF
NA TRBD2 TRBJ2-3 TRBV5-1 TGCGCCAGCAGCAAGGGGACTAGCCTGGTCGCAGATACGCAGTATTTT CASSKGTSLVADTQYF
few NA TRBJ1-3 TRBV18 TGTGCCAGCTCACCCGGGGAAGGAGCCTCTGGAAACACCATATATTTT CASSPGEGASGNTIYF
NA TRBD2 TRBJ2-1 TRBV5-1 TGCGCCAGCAGGGGGACTAGCGGGATCAATGAGCAGTTCTTC CASRGTSGINEQFF
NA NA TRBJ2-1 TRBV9 TGTGCCAGCAGCGCCAGACAGGCCGATTACTACAATGAGCAGTTCTTC CASSARQADYYNEQFF
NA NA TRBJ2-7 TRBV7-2 TGTGCCAGCAGCCCGGCCGGGGAATCCTACGAGCAGTACTTC CASSPAGESYEQYF
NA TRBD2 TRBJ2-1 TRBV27 TGTGCCAGCAGTTCGGGGTTTGGACTAGCGGTCAAAAGCTCCTACAATGAGCAGTTCTTC CASSSGFGLAVKSSYNEQFF
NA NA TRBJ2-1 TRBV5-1 TGCGCCAGCAGCTTGCTTGCGGACAGCAATGAGCAGTTCTTC CASSLLADSNEQFF
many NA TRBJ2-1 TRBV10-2 TGCGCCAGCAGTGATATGTGGACCGAGCAGTTCTTC CASSDMWTEQFF
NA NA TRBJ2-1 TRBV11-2 TGTGCCAGCAGCTTAGATGTTAGGGCGGGAGAGCAGTTCTTC CASSLDVRAGEQFF
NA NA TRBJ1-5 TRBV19 TGTGCCAGTAGTATCGGGGTGGATCAGGGGTACAATCAGCCCCAGCATTTT CASSIGVDQGYNQPQHF
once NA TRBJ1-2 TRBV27 TGTGCCAGCAGTTTATTAAGCAGAGTTCCCTATGGCTACACCTTC CASSLLSRVPYGYTF
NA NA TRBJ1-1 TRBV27 TGTGCCAGCAGTTTATCTAAGAACACTGAAGCTTTCTTT CASSLSKNTEAFF
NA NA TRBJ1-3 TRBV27 TGTGCCAGCAGTTTAGGTCCTGGAAACACCATATATTTT CASSLGPGNTIYF
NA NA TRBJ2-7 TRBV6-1 TGTGCCAGCACCCGGGACATCCACGAGCAGTACTTC CASTRDIHEQYF
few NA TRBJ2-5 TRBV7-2 TGTGCCAGCAGCTGGGACTGGACCCAGTACTTC CASSWDWTQYF
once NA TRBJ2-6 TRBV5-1 TGCGCCAGCAGCATGGGTGGGACTTCTTCTGGGGCCAACGTCCTGACTTTC CASSMGGTSSGANVLTF
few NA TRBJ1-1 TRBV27 TGTGCCAGCAGTTTCCGCCCAGGGAGTGGGACTGAAGCTTTCTTT CASSFRPGSGTEAFF
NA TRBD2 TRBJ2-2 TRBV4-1 TGCGCCAGCAGCCAATCACTAGCGGGAGGGCCGGTCGGGGAGCTGTTTTTT CASSQSLAGGPVGELFF
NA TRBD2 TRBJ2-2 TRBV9 TGTGCCAGCAGGACTAGCGGTACCGGGGAGCTGTTTTTT CASRTSGTGELFF
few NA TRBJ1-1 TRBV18 TGTGCCACCGAGGGTGATATGAACACTGAAGCTTTCTTT CATEGDMNTEAFF
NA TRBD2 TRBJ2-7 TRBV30 TGTGCCTGGAGTGTATTTGCGGGAGTTTACGAGCAGTACTTC CAWSVFAGVYEQYF
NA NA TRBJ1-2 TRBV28 TGTGCCAGCAGTTCCCCCGGGCCGGTAAGCGGCTACACCTTC CASSSPGPVSGYTF
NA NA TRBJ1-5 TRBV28 TGTGCCAGCAGTCCTGGGGGGCATCAGCCCCAGCATTTT CASSPGGHQPQHF
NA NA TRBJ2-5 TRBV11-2 TGTGCCAGCAGCCCCCGGCTCGGGACAATGAGAATGGGGACCCAGTACTTC CASSPRLGTMRMGTQYF
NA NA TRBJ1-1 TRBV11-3 TGTGCCAGCAGCTTAGGTTCGGGGTTGGGTGAAGCTTTCTTT CASSLGSGLGEAFF
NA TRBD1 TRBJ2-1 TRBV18 TGTGCCAGCTCAGGACAGGAGTACAATGAGCAGTTCTTC CASSGQEYNEQFF
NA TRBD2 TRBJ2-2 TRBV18 TGTGCCAGCTCACCACCGAGATTTAGCGGGAGTAGCGGGGAGCTGTTTTTT CASSPPRFSGSSGELFF
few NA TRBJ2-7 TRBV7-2 TGTGCCAGCAGCTTGGCCGCACAGGCCAACTACGAGCAGTACTTC CASSLAAQANYEQYF
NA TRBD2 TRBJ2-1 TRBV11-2 TGTGCCAGCAGCTTAGTTACAGCGGGATTTTCTGAGCAGTTCTTC CASSLVTAGFSEQFF
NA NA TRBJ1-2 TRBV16 TGTGCCAGCAGTCAAACACGGGCTGGTGGCTACACCTTC CASSQTRAGGYTF
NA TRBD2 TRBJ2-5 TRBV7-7 TGTGCCAGCAGCTTAGCACTAGCGGGTGGTGTGGAGACCCAGTACTTC CASSLALAGGVETQYF
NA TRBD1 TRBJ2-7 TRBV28 TGTGCCAGCAGTGGATCAGGGGGCGAGCAGTACTTC CASSGSGGEQYF
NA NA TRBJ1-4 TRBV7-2 TGTGCCAGCAGCTTATTCCCGGGGGGCTCGGGAGAAAAACTGTTTTTT CASSLFPGGSGEKLFF
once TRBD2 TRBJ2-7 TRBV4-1 TGCGCCAGCAGCCTTGCCGGGACTACCTCCTACGAGCAGTACTTC CASSLAGTTSYEQYF
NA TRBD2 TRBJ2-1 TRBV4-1 TGCGCCAGCAGAAACTTTGGGAAGTCGGGGGCTAGCGGGAGAAGTGAGCAGTTCTTC CASRNFGKSGASGRSEQFF
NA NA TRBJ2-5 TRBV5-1 TGCGCCAGCAGCTTGACAGGACAGAGCCAGACCCAGTACTTC CASSLTGQSQTQYF
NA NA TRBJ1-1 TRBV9 TGTGCCAGCAACTCGATTTTGGGCCCGAACACTGAAGCTTTCTTT CASNSILGPNTEAFF